A selection of T cell receptor beta chains follows, all from one sample in a study of OX40 agonist ivuxolimab in advanced cancers. Some clones are missing from TCRdb's copy, which holds only in-frame ones; the method was immunoSEQ multiplex PCR. The data hold roughly 75,000 clones, with about 83% observed a single time. The sample in question was CD4+ or CD8+ T cells sorted from blood, obtained in a trial of the OX40 agonist ivuxolimab. The receptors come from an adult with an advanced solid tumor such as melanoma, head and neck, liver or kidney cancer. Each CDR3 is given with its conserved first and last residue. D genes are given only for firm matches. Rows may omit the clone size; those that give it use once, few, many or a size class.

d_call j_call clone_size v_call cdr3_aa cdr3_nt
NA TRBJ1-2 NA TRBV27 CASSSLDSYGYTF TGTGCCAGCAGTTCGCTGGACAGCTATGGCTACACCTTC
NA TRBJ2-3 NA TRBV7-2 CASSFFTDTQYF TGTGCCAGCAGCTTCTTCACAGATACGCAGTATTTT
TRBD2 TRBJ2-1 NA TRBV7-3 CASSPPAGEQFF TGTGCCAGCAGCCCTCCAGCGGGAGAGCAGTTCTTC
TRBD2 TRBJ2-2 NA TRBV10-1 CASSETSGINTGELFF TGCGCCAGCTCCGAGACTAGCGGGATAAACACCGGGGAGCTGTTTTTT
NA TRBJ2-5 NA TRBV2 CASSEEAGASETQYF TGTGCCAGCAGTGAAGAGGCGGGGGCCTCAGAGACCCAGTACTTC
TRBD2 TRBJ2-3 NA TRBV27 CASSLGTSGSTDTQYF TGTGCCAGCAGTCTAGGGACTAGCGGGTCCACAGATACGCAGTATTTT
NA TRBJ2-7 NA TRBV19 CASSIVQGRAYEQYF TGTGCCAGTAGTATAGTCCAGGGGAGGGCCTACGAGCAGTACTTC
TRBD1 TRBJ2-2 NA TRBV5-1 CASSSTGSGGELFF TGCGCCAGCAGCTCGACAGGGTCGGGCGGGGAGCTGTTTTTT
TRBD1 TRBJ1-4 NA TRBV2 CASKKGTGSGKLFF TGTGCCAGCAAGAAAGGGACAGGGAGTGGAAAACTGTTTTTT
TRBD2 TRBJ2-7 NA TRBV25-1 CASRPRGGASEQYF TGTGCCAGCAGGCCCCGCGGGGGGGCCAGTGAGCAGTACTTC
NA TRBJ2-1 NA TRBV6-6 CASHTSSYNEQFF TGTGCCAGCCACACGAGCTCCTACAATGAGCAGTTCTTC
NA TRBJ1-1 NA TRBV28 CASSYHRDTEAFF TGTGCCAGCAGTTACCACAGGGACACTGAAGCTTTCTTT
NA TRBJ1-1 once TRBV5-1 CASRTDDLRSEAFF TGCGCCAGCAGGACAGATGATTTAAGGAGTGAAGCTTTCTTT
NA TRBJ1-5 NA TRBV2 CASNTGTLNQPQHF TGTGCCAGTAATACCGGGACACTAAATCAGCCCCAGCATTTT
NA TRBJ1-3 NA TRBV6-6 CASRPGQNTIYF TGTGCCAGCAGACCAGGACAGAACACCATATATTTT
NA TRBJ1-5 few TRBV18 CASSLDSNQPQHF TGTGCCAGCTCACTGGACAGTAATCAGCCCCAGCATTTT